This TCR beta chain was observed in a study of cytomegalovirus exposure and HLA in healthy donors. Regarding the study as a whole: Among the CMV-associated chains, three were confirmed in vitro as specific for CMV antigens. Later analysis placed DRB1 highest and HLA-C lowest in TCR association rates, which differed by HLA locus.

In nominal health when sampled, donors likely had unrecorded immune exposures nonetheless. It was with 60 Vbeta and 13 Jbeta primers that the PCR ran. Generated by immunoSEQ multiplex PCR, the TCRdb table keeps only in-frame clones and is missing some. This sample has around 63,000 clones, with 80% to 90% found just once. Germline V gene data show CDR1 as LNHDA and CDR2 as SQIVND (reference sequence). The CDR3 is 13 residues long. Trimming left V 3 bases short and J 1 base short, with 6 bases between. A note on this clone: Its matching antigen is unknown.

This TCR was recovered from a woman under 40 in good health and CMV-seronegative. Material: PBMCs. V gene TRBV19 combines with J gene TRBJ1-1; perhaps TRBD1 as D (5 bases). The CDR3 nucleotides read TGTGCCAGTAGTATGGGGGGGAACACTGAAGCTTTCTTT. It specifies CASSMGGNTEAFF.